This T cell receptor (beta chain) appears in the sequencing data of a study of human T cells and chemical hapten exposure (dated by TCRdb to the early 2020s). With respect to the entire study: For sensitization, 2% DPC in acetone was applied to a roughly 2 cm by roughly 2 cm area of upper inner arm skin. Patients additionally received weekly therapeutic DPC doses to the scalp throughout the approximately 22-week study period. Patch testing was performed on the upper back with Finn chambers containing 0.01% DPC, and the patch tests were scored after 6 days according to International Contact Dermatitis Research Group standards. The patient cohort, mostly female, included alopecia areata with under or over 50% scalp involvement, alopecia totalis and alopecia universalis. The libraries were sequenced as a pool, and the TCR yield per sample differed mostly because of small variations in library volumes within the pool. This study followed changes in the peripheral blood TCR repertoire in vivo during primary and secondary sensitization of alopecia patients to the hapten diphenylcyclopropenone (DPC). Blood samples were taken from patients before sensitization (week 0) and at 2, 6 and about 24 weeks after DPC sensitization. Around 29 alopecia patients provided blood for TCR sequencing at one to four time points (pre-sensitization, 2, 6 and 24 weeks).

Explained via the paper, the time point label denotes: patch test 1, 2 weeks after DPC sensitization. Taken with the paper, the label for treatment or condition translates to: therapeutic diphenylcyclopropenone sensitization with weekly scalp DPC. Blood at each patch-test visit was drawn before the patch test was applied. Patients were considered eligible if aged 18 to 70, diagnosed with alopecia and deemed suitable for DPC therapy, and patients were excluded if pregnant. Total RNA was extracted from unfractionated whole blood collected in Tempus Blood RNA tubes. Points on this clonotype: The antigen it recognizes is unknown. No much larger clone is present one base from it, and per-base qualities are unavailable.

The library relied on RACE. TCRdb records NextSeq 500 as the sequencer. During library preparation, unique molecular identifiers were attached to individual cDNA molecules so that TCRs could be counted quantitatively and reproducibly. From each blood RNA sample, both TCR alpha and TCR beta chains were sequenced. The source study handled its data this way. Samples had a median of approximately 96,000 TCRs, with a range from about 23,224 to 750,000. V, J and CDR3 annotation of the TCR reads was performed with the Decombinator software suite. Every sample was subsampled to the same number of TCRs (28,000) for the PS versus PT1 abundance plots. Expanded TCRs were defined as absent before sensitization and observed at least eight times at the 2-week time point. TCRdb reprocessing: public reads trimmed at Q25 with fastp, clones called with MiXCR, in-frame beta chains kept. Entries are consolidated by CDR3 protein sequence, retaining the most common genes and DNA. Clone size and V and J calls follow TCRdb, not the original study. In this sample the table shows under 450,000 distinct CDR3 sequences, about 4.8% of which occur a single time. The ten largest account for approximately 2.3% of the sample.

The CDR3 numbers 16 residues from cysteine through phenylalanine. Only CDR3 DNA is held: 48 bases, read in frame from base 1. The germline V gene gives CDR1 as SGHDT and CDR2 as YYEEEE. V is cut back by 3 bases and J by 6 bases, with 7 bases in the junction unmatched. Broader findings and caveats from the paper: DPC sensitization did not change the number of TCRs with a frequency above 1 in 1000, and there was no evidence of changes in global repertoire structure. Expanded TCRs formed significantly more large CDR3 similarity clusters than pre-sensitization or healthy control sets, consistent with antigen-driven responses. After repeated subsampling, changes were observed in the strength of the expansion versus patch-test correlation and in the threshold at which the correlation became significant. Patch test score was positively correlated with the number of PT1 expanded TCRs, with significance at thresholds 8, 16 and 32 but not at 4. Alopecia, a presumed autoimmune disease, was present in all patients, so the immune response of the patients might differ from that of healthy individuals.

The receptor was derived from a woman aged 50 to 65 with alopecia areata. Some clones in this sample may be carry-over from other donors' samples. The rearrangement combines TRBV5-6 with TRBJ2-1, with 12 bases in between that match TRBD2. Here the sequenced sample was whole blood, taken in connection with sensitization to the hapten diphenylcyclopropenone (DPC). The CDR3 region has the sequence CASSSSGTSGPNEQFF. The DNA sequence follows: TGTGCCAGCAGCTCATCCGGGACTAGCGGGCCCAATGAGCAGTTCTTC.